This record covers a single T cell receptor beta chain. What it recognizes is unknown. These data are taken from a study of blood T cells in healthy people across ages. Whole-study findings and limits: PBMCs left unsorted prevented a conclusive naive versus antigen-experienced comparison.

Together with a sample-barcoded 5' primer, a J-beta primer mix was included in a second PCR lasting about 7 to 11 cycles. In TCRdb, the 5' RACE reads were re-called with MiXCR into one record per CDR3 protein. The table includes roughly 2 million distinct CDR3 sequences, less than 50% detected once. Germline V lookup: CDR1 SGHVS, CDR2 FQNEAQ. V dropped 5 bases and J dropped 5 bases, with 15 bases sitting between them. The CDR3 is made up of 14 amino acids. Per-sample yields of isolated PBMCs were at least 6.5 million. A minimum of 5 micrograms of total RNA was extracted per sample. The TCR originated in a woman aged 40 to 50 in good health. The sequenced material came from blood. The chain couples TRBV7-8 to TRBJ2-5; D may match TRBD1 or TRBD2 (6 bases each). The CDR3: CASSKYGGAETQYF. The CDR3 nucleotides read TGTGCCAGCAGCAAATACGGGGGCGCGGAGACCCAGTACTTC.